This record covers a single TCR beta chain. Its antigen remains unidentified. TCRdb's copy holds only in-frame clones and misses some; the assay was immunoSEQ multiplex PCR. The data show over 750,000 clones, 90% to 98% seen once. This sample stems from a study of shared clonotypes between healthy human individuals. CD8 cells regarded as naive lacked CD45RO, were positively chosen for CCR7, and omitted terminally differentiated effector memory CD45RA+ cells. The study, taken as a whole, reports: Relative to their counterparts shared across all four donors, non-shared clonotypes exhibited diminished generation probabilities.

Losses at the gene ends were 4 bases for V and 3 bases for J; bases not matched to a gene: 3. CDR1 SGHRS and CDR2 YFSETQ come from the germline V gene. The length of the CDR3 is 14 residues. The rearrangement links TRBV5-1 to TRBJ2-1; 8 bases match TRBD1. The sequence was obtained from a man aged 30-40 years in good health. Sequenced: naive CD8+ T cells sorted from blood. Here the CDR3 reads CASSPGTGYNEQFF. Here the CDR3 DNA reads TGCGCCAGCAGCCCGGGGACAGGCTACAATGAGCAGTTCTTC.